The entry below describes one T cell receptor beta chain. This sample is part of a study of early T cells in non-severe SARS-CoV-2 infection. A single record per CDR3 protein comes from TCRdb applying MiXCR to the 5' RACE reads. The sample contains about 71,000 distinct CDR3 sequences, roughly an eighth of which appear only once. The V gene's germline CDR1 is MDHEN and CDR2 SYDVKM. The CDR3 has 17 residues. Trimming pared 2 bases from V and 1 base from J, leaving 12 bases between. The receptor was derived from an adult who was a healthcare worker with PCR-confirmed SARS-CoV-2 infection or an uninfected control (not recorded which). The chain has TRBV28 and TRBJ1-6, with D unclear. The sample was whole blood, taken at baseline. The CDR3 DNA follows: TGTGCCAGCAGTTTAACGGGAGAGAGGTCCTATAATTCACCCCTCCACTTT. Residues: CASSLTGERSYNSPLHF.